These 20 T cell receptor beta chains came from one sample sequenced in a study of T cell responses to AZD1222 COVID-19 vaccine. Measured with immunoSEQ multiplex PCR; TCRdb has only the in-frame clones, and not every one. The sample has fewer than 200,000 clones; 88% are singletons. The specimen was peripheral blood, collected 28 days after the second AZD1222 dose. These receptors all stem from an adult who received the AZD1222 COVID-19 vaccine.

V gene TRBV6-5 combines with J gene TRBJ2-5; D remains ambiguous. The CDR3 has 14 amino acids. Trimming stripped 4 bases from V and 2 bases from J, with 11 bases between. The germline V gene encodes CDR1 MNHEY and CDR2 SVGAGI. CDR3 amino acids: CASSSRRKQETQYF. The CDR3 DNA reads as TGTGCCAGCAGTTCCAGACGGAAACAAGAGACCCAGTACTTC.

The rearrangement links TRBV7-2 to TRBJ1-5; weak D call: TRBD1 (6 bases). V was clipped by 5 bases and J by 6 bases, with 14 bases between them. CDR1 SGHTA and CDR2 FQGNSA come from the germline V gene. The CDR3 is made up of 14 amino acids. CDR3 sequence reads: CASSAREGGQPQHF. As DNA, the CDR3 is TGTGCCAGCAGCGCCCGCGAAGGGGGTCAGCCCCAGCATTTT.

The CDR3 sequence: CSVEDRGQTYEQYF. The CDR3 DNA reads TGCAGCGTTGAAGATCGTGGACAAACCTACGAGCAGTACTTC. This chain connects TRBV29-1 to TRBJ2-7, with a possible D match to TRBD1 (5 bases). The CDR3 has 14 amino acids. V was pared by 0 bases and J by 2 bases, with 11 bases between. Looked up from germline, CDR1 is SQVTM and CDR2 is ANQGSEA.

The rearrangement links TRBV6-1 to TRBJ2-7, with 7 bases lining up with TRBD1. Germline CDR1 reads MNHNS; CDR2 reads SASEGT. The CDR3 contains 16 residues. The trim removed 3 bases at V and 0 bases at J, leaving 8 bases unmatched. CDR3 nucleotides: TGTGCCAGCAGTGATAGGGGACAGAGAAGCTCCTACGAGCAGTACTTC. Its translation: CASSDRGQRSSYEQYF.

This chain links TRBV24-1 with TRBJ2-5; a weak D match, TRBD2 (6 bases). This CDR3 contains 14 residues. CDR1 is KGHDR and CDR2 is SFDVKD in the germline V gene. Trimming stripped 2 bases from V and 4 bases from J, with 10 bases between. CDR3 region: CATSDSLTRETQYF. The CDR3 bases are TGTGCCACCAGTGATTCCCTGACTAGAGAGACCCAGTACTTC.

V gene TRBV28 combines with J gene TRBJ1-5; TRBD1 agrees at 7 bases. The V segment lost 5 bases and the J segment 6 bases; nucleotides outside the gene matches: 10. CDR1 is MDHEN and CDR2 is SYDVKM in the germline V gene. This CDR3 comprises 15 residues. The CDR3 spells CASSPTTGLTQPQHF. In DNA, the CDR3 is TGTGCCAGCAGTCCCACGACAGGGTTGACTCAGCCCCAGCATTTT.

The chain has TRBV5-1 and TRBJ2-1; TRBD2 might be the D (5 bases). The germline CDR1 and CDR2 sequences are SGHRS and YFSETQ. The CDR3 length is 11 residues. Between the trimmed V and J ends, which lost 4 bases and 15 bases, there was a span of 14 bases. DNA of the CDR3: TGCGCCAGCAGCGCCGGACTCCATCGGTTCTTC. Amino acid sequence: CASSAGLHRFF.

Only one count was recorded for this clone. The chain is built from TRBV4-1 and TRBJ2-2; possible D gene TRBD1, 5 bases. This CDR3 spans 15 amino acids. Germline CDR1 is MGHRA and CDR2 is YSYEKL. V gave up 5 bases and J gave up 7 bases, with 17 bases separating them. CDR3 in DNA: TGCGCCAGCAGCGGAAGGGGTAGTGGTAACGGGGAGCTGTTTTTT. Its protein is CASSGRGSGNGELFF.

The rearrangement links TRBV14 to TRBJ1-6, with 9 bases fitting TRBD1. Germline V gene sequence: CDR1 SGHDN, CDR2 FVKESK. The CDR3 is made up of 16 amino acids. The ends lost 3 bases at V and 6 bases at J; junction bases unmatched: 6. The CDR3 DNA sequence: TGTGCCAGCAGCCACAGGACAGGGGCTCTTAATTCACCCCTCCACTTT. Translated: CASSHRTGALNSPLHF.

Of note for this clone: The germline gene is not matched at one end of the junction; a read error may be the cause. This chain joins TRBV7-7 and TRBJ2-1, with 10 bases identical to TRBD2. Germline V gives CDR1 SSHAT, CDR2 FNYEAQ (reference sequence). The CDR3 spans 15 residues. The CDR3 DNA is TGTGCTAGCAGCTTAAGTTTAGCGGGAGGACATGAGCAGTTCTTC. Amino acids: CASSLSLAGGHEQFF.

The chain has TRBV24-1 and TRBJ1-5; no definite D call. Germline loops: CDR1 KGHDR, CDR2 SFDVKD. V dropped 5 bases and J dropped 4 bases, with 8 bases sitting between them. This CDR3 is built from 13 residues. CDR3 protein: CATSVRGNQPQHF. For the CDR3, the DNA is TGTGCCACCAGTGTACGGGGAAATCAGCCCCAGCATTTT.

This clone turned up a few times. The rearrangement uses TRBV5-1 and TRBJ2-7, with 9 bases that match TRBD1. V was pared by 0 bases and J by 7 bases, with 8 bases of the junction left unmatched. Per the germline V gene, CDR1 is SGHRS and CDR2 is YFSETQ. The CDR3 loop spans 15 amino acids. The CDR3, as DNA: TGCGCCAGCAGCTTGGGGCACAGGGGGCAAGTGGAGCAGTACTTC. Translation gives CASSLGHRGQVEQYF.

With regard to this clone: The sample carries other DNA sequences with the same CDR3. The chain has TRBV12-3 or TRBV12-4 and TRBJ1-1; unclear D gene. Trimming cost V 5 bases and J 6 bases, with 10 bases left between them. The CDR3 extends over 12 amino acids. CDR3 region: CASSLPRAEAFF. The CDR3 nucleotides read TGTGCCAGCAGTCTCCCCCGGGCTGAAGCTTTCTTT.

DNA for the CDR3: TGTGCCAGCAGTTCAGGACAGGGTGGAGACACTGAAGCTTTCTTT. It yields the protein CASSSGQGGDTEAFF. This sequence joins TRBV6-5 and TRBJ1-1; 8 nucleotides line up with TRBD1. CDR3 length: 15 residues. J lost 3 bases, V lost 4 bases, and 7 bases had no gene match. Per germline, CDR1 MNHEY and CDR2 SVGAGI.

The rearrangement joins TRBV29-1 to TRBJ2-3; perhaps TRBD1 as D (6 bases). The germline V and J ends were trimmed by 7 bases and 4 bases, with 12 bases remaining between them. Germline V gene lookup returns CDR1 SQVTM and CDR2 ANQGSEA. This CDR3 has 12 residues. The CDR3 sequence: CSGQQGADTQYF. CDR3 DNA sequence: TGCAGCGGGCAACAGGGTGCAGATACGCAGTATTTT.

V and J are TRBV7-3 and TRBJ1-2, with 7 bases lining up with TRBD1. Germline V gene lookup returns CDR1 SGHTA and CDR2 FQGTGA. The J segment lost 8 bases and the V segment lost 1 base, leaving 10 bases of the junction unmatched. The CDR3 spans 15 residues. The CDR3 sequence is CASSLNRDSLGGYTF. CDR3 DNA sequence: TGTGCCAGCAGCTTAAATCGGGACAGTTTGGGGGGCTACACCTTC.

The chain carries TRBV28 and TRBJ1-1; D may be TRBD1 (5 bases). The CDR3 sequence is 12 residues long. In germline, CDR1 is MDHEN, CDR2 SYDVKM. V lost 3 bases, J lost 12 bases, and 14 bases lay in between. The CDR3 spells CASSFGGSGSFF. As DNA, the CDR3 is TGTGCCAGCAGTTTTGGGGGGTCGGGCTCTTTCTTT.

There are a few counts of this clone. V usage is TRBV7-2 and J usage is TRBJ2-7, with 8 bases that match TRBD1. Germline V gene sequence: CDR1 SGHTA, CDR2 FQGNSA. The CDR3 has 14 amino acids. V lost 1 base, J lost 5 bases, and 4 bases stayed unmatched. The CDR3 bases are TGTGCCAGCAGCTTAGACAGGGGGTACAACGAGCAGTACTTC. As protein: CASSLDRGYNEQYF.

This chain joins TRBV15 and TRBJ2-3, with 11 bases lining up with TRBD1. Germline V gene sequence: CDR1 LNHNV, CDR2 YYDKDF (reference sequence). The CDR3 covers 16 residues. V shed 7 bases, J shed 4 bases, and the junction held 10 bases outside the gene matches. The CDR3 DNA sequence: TGTGCCACCAAACGCTCCGGGACAGGGGGAGCAGATACGCAGTATTTT. Protein: CATKRSGTGGADTQYF.

This clone was seen once. V usage is TRBV19 and J usage is TRBJ2-3; 9 bases agree with TRBD1. The V gene end was trimmed by 6 bases and the J gene end by 4 bases; junction bases not matched to a gene: 11. Germline assignment: CDR1 LNHDA and CDR2 SQIVND (reference sequence). The CDR3 totals 16 residues. In nucleotides, the CDR3 is TGTGCCAGTAGGATCACCGGGACAGGGACGGCAGATACGCAGTATTTT. Amino acid sequence: CASRITGTGTADTQYF.